This T cell receptor beta chain was sequenced during a study of vaccination effects on CD4 cells after COVID-19 (dated by TCRdb to between 2021 and 2023). About the study as a whole: Across the study, the median time from the second dose to post-vaccine sampling was 72 days (range 14 to 241). The Oncomine TCR Beta short-read assay on an Illumina iSeq 100 was used to sequence cultures from other donors in the study. The study compared SARS-CoV-2 spike-specific CD4+ TCR repertoires before and after mRNA vaccination in COVID-19 convalescent patients and infection-naive vaccine recipients. The full study included roughly 10 COVID-19 convalescent patients and several SARS-CoV-2-naive healthy vaccine recipients. Overall study outcomes, separate from this receptor: Marked clonal contraction was observed in both infection-induced and vaccine-induced clones at late post-vaccination timepoints, consistent with waning T cell responses. The study was limited by a small number of convalescent patients, and early post-infection timepoints were lacking. Among healthy vaccine recipients, nearly all vaccine-induced clones were SARS-CoV-2 mono-reactive, and only 1 of 255 was cross-reactive with common cold coronaviruses.

The library was made by the immunoSEQ multiplex PCR assay. DNA from the cultured, isolated CD4+ T cells was subjected to TCR beta CDR3 sequencing. The study's own analysis went as follows. Non-productive TCR sequences were removed and reads were trimmed to the CDR3 region, keeping CDR3s of at least 7 amino acids. The MANAFEST web app was used to pick out antigen-specific clonotypes by comparing their expansion in peptide wells with that in reference cultures. To be called positive, a clone needed expansion at FDR<0.05 compared with the reference and with all other wells, an odds ratio greater than 5, and a frequency greater than 0.1% in two replicate wells. Clonotypes significantly expanded in SARS-CoV-2 spike wells and in at least one common cold coronavirus spike condition were defined as cross-reactive. Using the stringdist R package, CDR3 similarity was measured by Levenshtein distance, and unrooted trees were constructed with ape in R 3.6.1. In its TCRdb copy, this immuneACCESS table keeps in-frame sequences only and misses some clones. Where compared with another copy, unresolved V genes explain less than half of these, and the others have no known cause. From that table come the V and J calls and clone size; the DNA was used to work out D and trimming. For this sample there are 25,000 to 30,000 clones; 74% appear just once. The biggest ten clones account for roughly 16% of the sample.

Comments on this clone: The clone's antigen remains unknown. There are no base qualities to consult, and no much larger clone falls within one base.

In the ViraFEST assay, PBMC were stimulated with viral peptide pools, and antigen-specific CD4+ T cell clonotypes were then identified by expansion using TCR sequencing. After more than 9 days of culture, CD4+ T cells were isolated with the EasySep CD4+ T cell isolation kit. Two doses of either the BNT162b2 or the mRNA-1273 mRNA SARS-CoV-2 vaccine were administered to participants. Negative nucleocapsid antibody results before and after vaccination confirmed that the healthy vaccine recipients had no prior SARS-CoV-2 infection. Roughly 2 million PBMC per well were cultured in IMDM with about 5.4% human AB serum, 10 IU/ml IL-2 and gentamicin, plus 10 ug/ml peptides. Half of the culture medium was replaced with fresh IL-2-containing medium on days 3 and 7. Each peptide stimulation condition was cultured in triplicate wells unless otherwise noted. PBMC were separated from whole blood using Ficoll-Paque Plus gradient centrifugation and were then either cryopreserved at -140C or used fresh. The overlapping peptide pools covered the spike proteins of SARS-CoV-2 as well as those of the common cold coronaviruses HCoV-NL63, HCoV-OC43 and HCoV-229E. Genomic DNA was extracted from cultured CD4+ T cells with the QIAamp micro DNA kit.

Here the sequenced sample was CD4+ T cells from PBMCs cultured with HCoV-OC43 spike peptides, taken after COVID-19 vaccination. What this sample's cell subset or site label stands for: HCoV-OC43 spike overlapping peptide pool stimulation. This TCR came from a human donor who received a COVID-19 vaccine.

The DNA sequence is TGTGCCAGCATGACAGGAGGTTCCCCCTCTGAAGCTTTCTTT. Its product reads: CASMTGGSPSEAFF. The chain links TRBV6-5 with TRBJ1-1, with TRBD1 perhaps the D gene, on 6 matching bases. Looking up the germline V gene yields CDR1 MNHEY and CDR2 SVGAGI. The CDR3 sequence holds 14 residues, the cysteine and phenylalanine included. The entry retains the CDR3 DNA only, 42 bases that are in frame from base 1. Relative to germline, V is 7 bases shorter and J is 6 bases shorter, with 18 bases between their ends.